The source of this T cell receptor (beta chain) is a study of T cell repertoires in cytomegalovirus infection. About the research overall: Shared public TCR beta signatures pointed to both CMV infection and a matching HLA type. Regarding the study as a whole: The study found HLA-C-restricted CMV-specific TCR beta clonotypes dominating the ex vivo response. Carriage of CMV together with the relevant HLA was identifiable through cumulative public TCR beta family frequency.

The sample holds many counts of this clonotype. Antigen unknown. TCRdb ran MiXCR on the reads and lists one entry per CDR3 protein. The sample includes around 440,000 distinct CDR3 sequences, 11% seen only once; the top ten take about 9.4%. The sample was PBMCs. The sequence was collected from a human donor in good health (CMV status not recorded). Some clones in this sample may be carry-over from other donors' samples.

This chain's CDR3 is CASSYAGGNNQPQHF. DNA for the CDR3: TGTGCCAGCAGTTACGCGGGGGGAAACAATCAGCCCCAGCATTTT. The chain combines TRBV6-2 or TRBV6-3 with TRBJ1-5; a weak D match, TRBD1 (5 bases). Germline assignment: CDR1 MNHEY and CDR2 SVGEGT. The CDR3 extends over 15 amino acids. Trimming shortened V by 2 bases and J by 3 bases, and 11 bases separated the two germline ends.